This entry concerns a single TCR beta chain. The sample comes from a study of blood T cell repertoires in COVID-19. Using immunoSEQ multiplex PCR, the repertoire was profiled, and TCRdb retains in-frame clones only, with some absent. The sample lists roughly 280,000 clones, 80% to 90% seen once, with 8% to 13% in the top ten. Germline loops: CDR1 ENHRY, CDR2 SYGVKD. V lost 10 bases to trimming and J lost 6 bases, with 13 bases between them. The CDR3 contains 13 residues. The J gene is TRBJ1-6, the V gene TRBV10-3, with D maybe TRBD1 (5 bases). The receptor's source is a woman aged 65 to 85 with acute or convalescent COVID-19. The sample was peripheral blood. CDR3 sequence: CATTTERNSPLHF. CDR3 sequence (DNA): TGTGCCACGACGACAGAGCGTAATTCACCCCTCCACTTT.